This T cell receptor beta chain was obtained from a study of blood T cell repertoires in COVID-19. Study overall: T cells, B-cell-depleted T cells, or PBMCs provided the cDNA or gDNA that served as material.

Original processing notes: Using reference gene primer amplification, nucleated cell counts were estimated. The table came from immunoSEQ multiplex PCR; TCRdb's copy has only in-frame clones and leaves some out. Clone size and V and J calls were adopted from that table, with D and trimming inferred from the DNA. The data show about 150,000 clones, with 70% to 90% seen just once and 6.9% held by the top ten. This receptor was identified in a man aged 80 or over with COVID-19, enrolled during active disease. The specimen was peripheral blood.

Here the CDR3 DNA reads TGTGCCAGCAGCCCGGGACAGGTACGCGAAAAACTGTTTTTT. Translation: CASSPGQVREKLFF. This rearrangement joins TRBV9 to TRBJ1-4, with 8 bases matching TRBD1. The CDR3 extends over 14 amino acids. Germline CDR1 and CDR2: SGDLS and YYNGEE. With 4 bases clipped from V and 8 bases from J, the junction kept 7 bases outside the gene matches.